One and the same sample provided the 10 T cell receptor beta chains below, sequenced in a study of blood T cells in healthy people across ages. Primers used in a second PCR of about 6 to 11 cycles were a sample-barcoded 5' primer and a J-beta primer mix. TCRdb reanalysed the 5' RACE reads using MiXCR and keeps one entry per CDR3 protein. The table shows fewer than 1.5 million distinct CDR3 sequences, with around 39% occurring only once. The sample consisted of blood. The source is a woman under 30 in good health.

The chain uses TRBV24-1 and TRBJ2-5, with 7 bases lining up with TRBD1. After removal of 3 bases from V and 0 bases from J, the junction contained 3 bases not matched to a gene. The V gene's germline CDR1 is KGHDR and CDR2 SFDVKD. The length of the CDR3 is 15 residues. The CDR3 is CATSDVGQDQETQYF. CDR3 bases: TGTGCCACCAGTGATGTAGGACAGGACCAAGAGACCCAGTACTTC.

The CDR3 is CASSKQGAGEAFF. CDR3 DNA: TGTGCCAGCAGTAAACAGGGGGCTGGTGAAGCTTTCTTT. The chain is built from TRBV12-3 or TRBV12-4 and TRBJ1-1; 9 positions agree with TRBD1. The CDR3 totals 13 residues. J was trimmed by 7 bases and V by 5 bases; bases with no gene match: 5.

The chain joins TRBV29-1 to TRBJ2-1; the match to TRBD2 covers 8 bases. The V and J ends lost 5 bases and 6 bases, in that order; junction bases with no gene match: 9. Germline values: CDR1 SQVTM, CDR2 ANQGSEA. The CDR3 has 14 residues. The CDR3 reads CSVTFGTRSNEQFF. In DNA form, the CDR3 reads TGCAGCGTTACATTCGGGACTAGGAGCAATGAGCAGTTCTTC.

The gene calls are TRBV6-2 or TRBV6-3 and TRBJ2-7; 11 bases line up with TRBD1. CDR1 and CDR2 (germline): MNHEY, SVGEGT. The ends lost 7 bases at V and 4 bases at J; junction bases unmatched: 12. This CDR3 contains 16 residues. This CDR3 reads CASKELHGQGAYEQYF. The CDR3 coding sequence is TGTGCCAGCAAAGAGCTACATGGACAGGGGGCTTACGAGCAGTACTTC.

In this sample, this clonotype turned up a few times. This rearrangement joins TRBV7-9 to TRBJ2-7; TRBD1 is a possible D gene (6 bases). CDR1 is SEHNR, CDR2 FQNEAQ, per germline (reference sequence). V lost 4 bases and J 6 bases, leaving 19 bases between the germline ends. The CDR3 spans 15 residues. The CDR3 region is CASSSEQGVPLEQYF. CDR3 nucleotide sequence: TGTGCCAGCAGCTCAGAACAGGGAGTTCCCCTCGAGCAGTACTTC.

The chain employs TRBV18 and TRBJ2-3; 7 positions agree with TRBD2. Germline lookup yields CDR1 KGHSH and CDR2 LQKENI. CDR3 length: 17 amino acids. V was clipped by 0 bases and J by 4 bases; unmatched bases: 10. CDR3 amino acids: CASSPPRGSRDADTQYF. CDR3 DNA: TGTGCCAGCTCACCACCACGCGGGAGTAGGGACGCAGATACGCAGTATTTT.

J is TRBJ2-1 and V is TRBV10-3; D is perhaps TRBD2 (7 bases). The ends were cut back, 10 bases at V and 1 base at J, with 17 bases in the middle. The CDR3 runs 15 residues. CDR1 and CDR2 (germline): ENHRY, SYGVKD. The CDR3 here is CATLGGQGSYNEQFF. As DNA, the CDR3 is TGTGCCACTTTGGGGGGGCAGGGGTCCTACAATGAGCAGTTCTTC.

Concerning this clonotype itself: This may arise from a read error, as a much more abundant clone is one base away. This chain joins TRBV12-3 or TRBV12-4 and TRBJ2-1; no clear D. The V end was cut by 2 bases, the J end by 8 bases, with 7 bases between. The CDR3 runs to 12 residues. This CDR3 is CASSLSVDEQFF. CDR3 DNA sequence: TGTGCCAGCAGTTTAAGTGTCGATGAGCAGTTCTTC.

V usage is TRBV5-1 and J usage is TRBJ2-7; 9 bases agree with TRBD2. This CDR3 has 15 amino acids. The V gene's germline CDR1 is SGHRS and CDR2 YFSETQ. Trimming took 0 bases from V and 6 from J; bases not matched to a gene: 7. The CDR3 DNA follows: TGCGCCAGCAGCTTGGGGTCTAGCGGGGTTACCGAGCAGTACTTC. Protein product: CASSLGSSGVTEQYF.

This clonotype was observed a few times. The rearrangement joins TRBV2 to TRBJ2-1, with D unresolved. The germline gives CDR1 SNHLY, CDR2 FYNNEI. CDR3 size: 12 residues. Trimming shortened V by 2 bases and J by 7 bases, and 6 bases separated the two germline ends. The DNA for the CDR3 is TGTGCCAGCAGTGAAAGTAGGAATGAGCAGTTCTTC. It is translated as CASSESRNEQFF.